This passage covers 6 T cell receptor beta chains from one sample sequenced in a study of identical twins. TCRdb used MiXCR to reprocess the 5' RACE reads, holding one entry per CDR3 protein. Of hundreds of thousands of distinct CDR3 sequences listed, roughly 7% are singletons. These data were likewise used in another study, on yellow fever vaccine responses in identical twins.

The sample consisted of memory (CD45RO+) T cells sorted from blood. The receptors were gathered from a young woman in good health.

This clonotype was counted only a few times. J is TRBJ1-1 and V is TRBV4-1; TRBD1 matches 8 bases. The length of the CDR3 is 16 residues. J lost 4 bases, V lost 0 bases, and 7 bases had no gene match. Germline loops: CDR1 MGHRA, CDR2 YSYEKL. The chain's CDR3 is CASSQDAWTGTTEAFF. CDR3 coding DNA: TGCGCCAGCAGCCAAGATGCTTGGACAGGGACCACTGAAGCTTTCTTT.

This clonotype was counted between two and nine times. The V and J genes are TRBV5-1 and TRBJ2-2, with 7 bases that match TRBD1. The trim removed 4 bases at V and 0 bases at J, leaving 6 bases unmatched. CDR1 and CDR2 (germline): SGHRS, YFSETQ. The CDR3 sequence is 16 residues long. In nucleotides, the CDR3 is TGCGCCAGCAGCGCTTGGGGACAGTCGAACACCGGGGAGCTGTTTTTT. Translation gives CASSAWGQSNTGELFF.

This clonotype was seen at least ten times. This rearrangement joins TRBV5-1 to TRBJ2-1, with D tentatively TRBD1 (6 bases). Trimming removed 4 bases at V and 0 bases at J, with 20 bases between. The length of the CDR3 is 18 residues. From germline, CDR1 is SGHRS and CDR2 YFSETQ. The CDR3 is CASSGEGTGLSSYNEQFF. As DNA, the CDR3 is TGCGCCAGCAGCGGGGAAGGCACAGGGTTGAGCTCCTACAATGAGCAGTTCTTC.

This clonotype was seen more than once but under ten times. The V and J genes are TRBV20-1 and TRBJ1-5; D not resolved. V was shortened by 1 base and J by 6 bases, with 13 bases between the two germline ends. The CDR3 has 14 residues. The germline CDR1 and CDR2 sequences are DFQATT and SNEGSKA (reference sequence). In DNA form, the CDR3 reads TGCAGTGCTAGAGGTCCAGCTCCCACTCAGCCCCAGCATTTT. It is translated as CSARGPAPTQPQHF.

In its sample, this clonotype was seen a few times. The chain joins TRBV20-1 to TRBJ2-1; 9 bases match TRBD2. The CDR3 loop spans 15 amino acids. CDR1 is DFQATT, CDR2 SNEGSKA, per germline (reference sequence). With 1 base clipped from V and 6 bases from J, the junction kept 7 bases outside the gene matches. CDR3 residues: CSARGGGGAPNEQFF. The CDR3 region has the DNA TGCAGTGCTAGAGGGGGCGGGGGGGCCCCCAATGAGCAGTTCTTC.

In this sample, this clonotype turned up a few times. The chain carries TRBV7-9 and TRBJ1-3; D gene uncertain. This CDR3 contains 12 residues. V was clipped by 5 bases and J by 4 bases, with 6 bases between them. Germline V gene lookup returns CDR1 SEHNR and CDR2 FQNEAQ (reference sequence). In nucleotides, the CDR3 is TGTGCCAGCAGCACAGCAGGAAACACCATATATTTT. This translates into CASSTAGNTIYF. Full variable domain (missing parts from reference TRBV7-9 and TRBJ1-3): DTGVSQNPRHKITKRGQNVTFRCDPISEHNRLYWYRQTLGQGPEFLTYFQNEAQLEKSRLLSDRFSAERPKGSFSTLEIQRTEQGDSAMYLCASSTAGNTIYFGEGSWLTVV.